Shown below are 4 T cell receptor beta chains from a single sample sequenced in a study of blood T cell repertoires in COVID-19 (dated by TCRdb to 2018 to 2021). To prepare the library, the immunoSEQ multiplex PCR assay was applied. Sourced from immuneACCESS, this table was stored by TCRdb with only in-frame sequences that have V and J called. A share of the clones is absent; for the studies checked, an unresolved V gene accounts for under half, and the remainder has no known explanation. In this sample the table shows some 80,000 clones, roughly 85% of which occur a single time. The ten largest make up roughly 9.3% of the sample. Material for sequencing was peripheral blood. These receptors came from a man over 45 with COVID-19, enrolled during active disease.

The chain employs TRBV9 and TRBJ1-6; possibly TRBD1 for D (6 bases). Germline values: CDR1 SGDLS, CDR2 YYNGEE. Trimming removed 4 bases from V and 7 bases from J, with 15 bases in between. This CDR3 has 15 residues. The CDR3 nucleotides read TGTGCCAGCAGCCCCCCGGACAGCGGAAATTCACCCCTCCACTTT. Its translation: CASSPPDSGNSPLHF. Drawing the rest from reference TRBV9 and TRBJ1-6, the complete variable domain is DSGVTQTPKHLITATGQRVTLRCSPRSGDLSVYWYQQSLDQGLQFLIQYYNGEERAKGNILERFSAQQFPDLHSELNLSSLELGDSALYFCASSPPDSGNSPLHFGNGTRLTVT.

The genes are TRBV6-5 and TRBJ2-2; D call uncertain. CDR3 size: 14 residues. Trimming removed 2 bases from V and 1 base from J, with 5 bases in between. Germline CDR1 reads MNHEY; CDR2 reads SVGAGI. The CDR3 DNA reads TGTGCCAGCAGTTACCTCTTGAACACCGGGGAGCTGTTTTTT. The encoded protein is CASSYLLNTGELFF.

The chain employs TRBV18 and TRBJ2-3; 10 nucleotides match TRBD1. V dropped 1 base and J dropped 5; count of bases not matched to a gene: 18. This CDR3 is built from 20 residues. Germline V gene data show CDR1 as KGHSH and CDR2 as LQKENI. The CDR3 is CASSPLGDRGRWQSRDTQYF. For the CDR3, the DNA is TGTGCCAGCTCACCACTTGGGGACAGGGGCCGATGGCAGAGCCGAGATACGCAGTATTTT.

Here the CDR3 reads CASSEARPPPPRNTQYF. As DNA, the CDR3 is TGTGCCAGCAGTGAAGCGCGGCCACCTCCGCCTCGCAATACGCAGTATTTT. The chain has TRBV2 and TRBJ2-3; no clear D. V was cut by 0 bases and J by 7 bases, with 20 bases left in between. The CDR3 length is 17 residues. CDR1 and CDR2 (germline): SNHLY, FYNNEI.